These T cell receptor beta chains were read from a single sample in a study of regulatory T cells in long-lasting Graves disease. TCRdb reprocessed the multiplex PCR reads with MiXCR, giving one entry per CDR3 protein. The profile covers about 470,000 distinct CDR3 sequences, with roughly 21% appearing a single time and approximately 6.4% taken by the ten largest. The specimen comprised peripheral blood mononuclear cells (PBMCs), sampled when the disease was refractory, from a patient treated with antithyroid drugs. All receptors come from a female donor with Graves disease. CDR3s include the opening cysteine and the closing phenylalanine or tryptophan. D genes are given only for firm matches. The listing skips clone size in some rows; elsewhere it reads once, few, many or a size class.

V gene	D gene	J gene	clone size	CDR3 protein	CDR3 DNA
TRBV6-5	.	TRBJ1-1	many	CASSYRAGWNTEAFF	TGTGCCAGCAGTTACCGTGCAGGATGGAACACTGAAGCTTTCTTT
TRBV28	.	TRBJ2-5	many	CASSLQGAETQYF	TGTGCCAGCAGTTTACAGGGTGCAGAGACCCAGTACTTC
TRBV3-1	.	TRBJ1-3	.	CASTPIAGNTIYF	TGTGCCAGCACTCCCATCGCTGGAAACACCATATATTTT
TRBV24-1	.	TRBJ2-2	few	CATSDPGTPGGELFF	TGTGCCACCAGTGATCCAGGGACCCCTGGCGGGGAGCTGTTTTTT
TRBV6-2/TRBV6-3	.	TRBJ2-7	many	CASSYSRDTYEQYF	TGTGCCAGCAGTTACTCCCGGGACACTTACGAGCAGTACTTC
TRBV4-1	.	TRBJ1-2	.	CASSPQTVLGGYTF	TGCGCCAGCAGCCCCCAAACGGTCCTGGGCGGCTACACCTTC
TRBV30	TRBD1	TRBJ1-2	few	CAWSGFRQGNGYTF	TGTGCCTGGAGTGGTTTTAGACAGGGGAATGGCTACACCTTC
TRBV5-1	TRBD2	TRBJ2-7	.	CASSLAVEFSGRINEQYF	TGCGCCAGCAGCTTGGCCGTCGAATTTAGCGGGAGGATTAACGAGCAGTACTTC
TRBV11-2	.	TRBJ1-6	many	CASSLDPGTQNSPLHF	TGTGCCAGCAGCTTAGACCCCGGGACTCAGAATTCACCCCTCCACTTT
TRBV20-1	.	TRBJ1-5	.	CSAREVYTNQPQHF	TGCAGTGCTAGGGAGGTCTACACGAATCAGCCCCAGCATTTT
TRBV14	.	TRBJ2-7	many	CASSHPPGEQYF	TGTGCCAGCAGCCATCCGCCGGGGGAGCAGTACTTC
TRBV6-2/TRBV6-3	TRBD1	TRBJ1-6	.	CASGTGDNSPLHF	TGTGCCAGCGGGACAGGCGATAATTCACCCCTCCACTTT
TRBV12-3/TRBV12-4	.	TRBJ1-1	many	CASTQTENTEAFF	TGTGCCAGCACCCAAACAGAGAACACTGAAGCTTTCTTT
TRBV20-1	TRBD1	TRBJ1-6	.	CSADRGTSDSPLHF	TGCAGTGCTGACAGGGGGACTAGTGATTCACCCCTCCACTTT
TRBV6-2/TRBV6-3	TRBD1	TRBJ1-1	few	CASSGQDGATEAFF	TGTGCCAGCAGCGGACAGGACGGGGCTACTGAAGCTTTCTTT
TRBV24-1	.	TRBJ1-5	many	CATSDPGQPQHF	TGTGCCACCAGTGACCCGGGACAGCCCCAGCATTTT
TRBV6-2/TRBV6-3	.	TRBJ1-6	.	CASSSDRGNLHF	TGTGCCAGCAGTTCTGACAGAGGAAACCTCCACTTT
TRBV6-1	.	TRBJ2-2	.	CASSPITGHSGELFF	TGTGCCAGCTCACCAATTACTGGACACTCCGGGGAGCTGTTTTTT
TRBV28	.	TRBJ2-7	.	CASSLSVGSGNEQYF	TGTGCCAGCAGTTTAAGTGTAGGGAGTGGCAACGAGCAGTACTTC
TRBV28	.	TRBJ1-1	many	CASSPQQVNTEAFF	TGTGCCAGCAGCCCTCAACAGGTTAACACTGAAGCTTTCTTT
TRBV5-1	TRBD2	TRBJ2-7	few	CASSYTSGSYEQYF	TGCGCCAGCAGCTATACTAGCGGGAGTTACGAGCAGTACTTC
TRBV9	TRBD2	TRBJ2-3	.	CASSPPIGTNPTDTQYF	TGTGCCAGCAGCCCTCCAATTGGGACTAACCCCACAGATACGCAGTATTTT
TRBV10-3	TRBD2	TRBJ2-2	.	CAAGGDTNTGELFF	TGTGCCGCCGGGGGGGACACGAACACCGGGGAGCTGTTTTTT
TRBV28	.	TRBJ2-5	many	CASSLARVVQETQYF	TGTGCCAGCAGTTTGGCTAGAGTCGTCCAAGAGACCCAGTACTTC
TRBV20-1	.	TRBJ2-7	.	CSAYRTDTYEQYF	TGCAGTGCTTACCGGACGGACACCTACGAGCAGTACTTC